Listed below are T cell receptor beta chains from one sample, sequenced in a study of blood T cell repertoires in COVID-19. The protocol was immunoSEQ multiplex PCR, while the TCRdb copy is restricted to in-frame clones and leaves out a portion. The data show approximately 71,000 clones, with 70% to 80% seen just once and 26% held by the top ten. Material: peripheral blood. Receptors originate from a man in his 60s with active or convalescent COVID-19. Both conserved end residues are part of each CDR3. D genes are given only for firm matches. Clone size is shown for a subset of rows, as once, few, many or a class of expanded clone.

d_gene: .
j_gene: TRBJ2-7
v_gene: TRBV5-3
abundance: once
CDR3aa: CARSWTPIHRVSYYEQYF
CDR3nt: TGTGCCAGAAGCTGGACCCCAATTCACAGGGTTTCCTACTACGAGCAGTACTTC

d_gene: TRBD1
j_gene: TRBJ2-5
v_gene: TRBV7-7
abundance: .
CDR3aa: CASSSGQGTQETQYF
CDR3nt: TGTGCCAGCAGCAGCGGACAGGGGACTCAAGAGACCCAGTACTTC

d_gene: .
j_gene: TRBJ2-1
v_gene: TRBV5-4
abundance: .
CDR3aa: CASRPGHPGDNEQFF
CDR3nt: TGTGCCAGCAGACCGGGGCACCCGGGAGACAATGAGCAGTTCTTC

d_gene: .
j_gene: TRBJ1-1
v_gene: TRBV4-2
abundance: .
CDR3aa: CASSQADRGFDLF
CDR3nt: TGTGCCAGCAGCCAAGCGGACAGAGGCTTCGATCTCTTT

d_gene: TRBD1
j_gene: TRBJ1-4
v_gene: TRBV28
abundance: .
CDR3aa: CASSPGQATNEKLFF
CDR3nt: TGTGCCAGCAGTCCGGGACAGGCAACTAATGAAAAACTGTTTTTT

d_gene: TRBD2
j_gene: TRBJ2-2
v_gene: TRBV2
abundance: .
CDR3aa: CASKSSGPDTGELFF
CDR3nt: TGTGCCAGCAAATCTAGCGGGCCAGACACCGGGGAGCTGTTTTTT

d_gene: TRBD1
j_gene: TRBJ1-2
v_gene: TRBV28
abundance: few
CDR3aa: CASNPAGGERIQTNYGYTF
CDR3nt: TGTGCCAGCAACCCGGCAGGGGGCGAGAGGATCCAGACTAACTATGGCTACACCTTC

d_gene: TRBD1
j_gene: TRBJ1-2
v_gene: TRBV18
abundance: .
CDR3aa: CASSPGQGPYGYTF
CDR3nt: TGTGCCAGCTCCCCCGGACAGGGCCCCTATGGCTACACCTTC

d_gene: .
j_gene: TRBJ2-5
v_gene: TRBV3-1/TRBV3-2
abundance: .
CDR3aa: CASSLGAETQYF
CDR3nt: TGTGCCAGCAGTTTAGGGGCAGAGACCCAGTACTTC

d_gene: .
j_gene: TRBJ1-4
v_gene: TRBV9
abundance: .
CDR3aa: CASSEQGNEKLFF
CDR3nt: TGTGCCAGCAGCGAACAGGGTAATGAAAAACTGTTTTTT

d_gene: TRBD1
j_gene: TRBJ2-7
v_gene: TRBV29-1
abundance: .
CDR3aa: CSARTGGKYEQYF
CDR3nt: TGCAGCGCTCGCACAGGGGGCAAATACGAGCAGTACTTC

d_gene: .
j_gene: TRBJ1-2
v_gene: TRBV25-1
abundance: .
CDR3aa: CASSEAYRDGYTF
CDR3nt: TGTGCCAGCAGTGAAGCTTACAGGGATGGCTACACCTTC

d_gene: TRBD1
j_gene: TRBJ2-5
v_gene: TRBV2
abundance: .
CDR3aa: CASNRDRGQETQYF
CDR3nt: TGTGCCAGCAACCGGGACAGGGGCCAAGAGACCCAGTACTTC

d_gene: .
j_gene: TRBJ1-2
v_gene: TRBV24-1
abundance: .
CDR3aa: CATSDPDRSYGYTF
CDR3nt: TGTGCCACCAGTGACCCCGACAGGAGCTATGGCTACACCTTC

d_gene: TRBD1
j_gene: TRBJ1-1
v_gene: TRBV19
abundance: .
CDR3aa: CASSTSTGATEAFF
CDR3nt: TGTGCCAGTAGTACGTCGACAGGGGCCACTGAAGCTTTCTTT

d_gene: .
j_gene: TRBJ1-1
v_gene: TRBV9
abundance: once
CDR3aa: CASSVGAGTRFVTEAFF
CDR3nt: TGTGCCAGCAGCGTAGGAGCCGGGACACGGTTTGTGACTGAAGCTTTCTTT

d_gene: .
j_gene: TRBJ1-2
v_gene: TRBV5-1
abundance: .
CDR3aa: CASSQGGNYGYTF
CDR3nt: TGCGCCAGCAGCCAGGGAGGTAACTATGGCTACACCTTC